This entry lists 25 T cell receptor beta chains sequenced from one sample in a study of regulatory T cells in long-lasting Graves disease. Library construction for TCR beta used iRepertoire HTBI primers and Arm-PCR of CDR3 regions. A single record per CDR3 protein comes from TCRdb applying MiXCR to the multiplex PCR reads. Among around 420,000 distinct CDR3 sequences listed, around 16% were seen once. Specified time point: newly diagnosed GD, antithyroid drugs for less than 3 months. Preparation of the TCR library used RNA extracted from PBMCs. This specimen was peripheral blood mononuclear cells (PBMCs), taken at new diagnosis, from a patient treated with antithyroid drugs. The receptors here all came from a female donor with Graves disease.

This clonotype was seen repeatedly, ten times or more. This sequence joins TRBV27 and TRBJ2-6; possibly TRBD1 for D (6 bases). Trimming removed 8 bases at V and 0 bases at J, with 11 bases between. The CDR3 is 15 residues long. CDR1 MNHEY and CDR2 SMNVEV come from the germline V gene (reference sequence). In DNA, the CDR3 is TGTGCCAGCGGAACAGGGATCTCTGGGGCCAACGTCCTGACTTTC. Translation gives CASGTGISGANVLTF.

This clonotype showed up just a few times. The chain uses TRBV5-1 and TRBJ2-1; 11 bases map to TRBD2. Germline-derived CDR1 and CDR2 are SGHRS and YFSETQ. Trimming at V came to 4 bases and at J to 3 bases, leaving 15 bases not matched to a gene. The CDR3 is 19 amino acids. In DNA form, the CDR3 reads TGCGCCAGCAGCCCCCTCGGGACTAGCGGTTCGAGTCTCTACAATGAGCAGTTCTTC. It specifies CASSPLGTSGSSLYNEQFF.

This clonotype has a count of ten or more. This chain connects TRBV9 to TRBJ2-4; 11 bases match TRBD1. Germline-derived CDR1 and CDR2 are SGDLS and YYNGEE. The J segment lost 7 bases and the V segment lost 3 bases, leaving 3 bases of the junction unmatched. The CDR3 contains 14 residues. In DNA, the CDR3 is TGTGCCAGCAGCGAGGACAGGGGGCACAACATTCAGTACTTC. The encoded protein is CASSEDRGHNIQYF.

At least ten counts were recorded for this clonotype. The chain's CDR3 is CASSQWDRPTEAFF. The DNA of the CDR3 is TGTGCCAGCAGCCAATGGGACAGACCAACTGAAGCTTTCTTT. The genes are TRBV3-1 and TRBJ1-1; 7 bases align to TRBD1. The J segment lost 5 bases and the V segment lost 2 bases, leaving 5 bases of the junction unmatched. This CDR3 has 14 residues. Germline V gene data show CDR1 as LGHDT and CDR2 as YNNKEL (reference sequence). Full variable domain (outside the CDR3, taken from reference TRBV3-1 and TRBJ1-1): DTAVSQTPKYLVTQMGNDKSIKCEQNLGHDTMYWYKQDSKKFLKIMFSYNNKELIINETVPNRFSPKSPDKAHLNLHINSLELGDSAVYFCASSQWDRPTEAFFGQGTRLTVV.

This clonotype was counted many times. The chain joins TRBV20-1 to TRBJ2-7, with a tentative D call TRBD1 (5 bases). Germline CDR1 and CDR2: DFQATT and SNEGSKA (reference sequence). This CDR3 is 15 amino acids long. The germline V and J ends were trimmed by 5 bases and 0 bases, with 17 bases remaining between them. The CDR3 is CSAFDSAFLSYEQYF. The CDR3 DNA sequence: TGCAGTGCTTTTGACAGCGCCTTTCTCTCCTACGAGCAGTACTTC.

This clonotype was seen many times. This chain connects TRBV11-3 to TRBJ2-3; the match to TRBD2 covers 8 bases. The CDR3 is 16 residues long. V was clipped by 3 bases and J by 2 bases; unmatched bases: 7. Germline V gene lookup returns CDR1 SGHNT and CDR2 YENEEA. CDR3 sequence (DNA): TGTGCCAGCAGCTTCGGGGGTAGCGGGGACACAGATACGCAGTATTTT. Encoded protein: CASSFGGSGDTDTQYF.

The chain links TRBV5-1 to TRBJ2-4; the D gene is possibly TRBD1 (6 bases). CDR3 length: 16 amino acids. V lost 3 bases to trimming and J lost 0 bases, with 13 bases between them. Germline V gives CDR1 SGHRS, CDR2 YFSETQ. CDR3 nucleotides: TGCGCCAGCAGCTCGGAGAGGGGGAGAGCCAAAAACATTCAGTACTTC. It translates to CASSSERGRAKNIQYF.

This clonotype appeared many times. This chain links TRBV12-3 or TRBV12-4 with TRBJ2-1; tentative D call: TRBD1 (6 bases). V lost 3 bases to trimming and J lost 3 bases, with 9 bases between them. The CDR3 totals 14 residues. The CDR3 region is CASSLDSYYNEQFF. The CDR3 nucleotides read TGTGCCAGCAGTTTGGACAGTTACTACAATGAGCAGTTCTTC.

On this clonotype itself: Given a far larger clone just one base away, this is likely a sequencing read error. The CDR3 nucleotides are TGTGCCAGCAGCTTAGCCTACCCAGGCGGGGGAACAGATACGCAGTATTTT. Translating gives CASSLAYPGGGTDTQYF. V usage is TRBV7-2 and J usage is TRBJ2-3; the match to TRBD2 covers 7 bases. Germline CDR1 and CDR2: SGHTA and FQGNSA. The CDR3 runs 17 residues. V was pared by 0 bases and J by 3 bases, with 9 bases of the junction left unmatched.

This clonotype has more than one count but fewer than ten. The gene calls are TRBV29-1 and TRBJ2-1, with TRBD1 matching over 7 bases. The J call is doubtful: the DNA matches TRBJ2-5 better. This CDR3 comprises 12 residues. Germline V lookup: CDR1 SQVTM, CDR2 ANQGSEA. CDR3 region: CSVEGQQETQYF. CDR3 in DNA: TGCAGCGTTGAGGGACAGCAAGAGACCCAGTACTTC.

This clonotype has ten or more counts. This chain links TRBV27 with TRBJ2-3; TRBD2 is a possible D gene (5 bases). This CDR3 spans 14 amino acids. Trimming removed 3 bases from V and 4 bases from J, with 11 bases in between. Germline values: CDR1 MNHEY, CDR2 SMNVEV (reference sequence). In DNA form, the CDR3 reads TGTGCCAGCAGTTTCCCTGGGCGGGCAGATACGCAGTATTTT. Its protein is CASSFPGRADTQYF.

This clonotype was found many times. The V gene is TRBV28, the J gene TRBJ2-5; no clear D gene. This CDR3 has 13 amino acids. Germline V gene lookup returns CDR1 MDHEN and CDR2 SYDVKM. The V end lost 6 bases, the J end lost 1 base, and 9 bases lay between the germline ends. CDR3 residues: CASRGSGQETQYF. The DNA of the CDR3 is TGTGCCAGCAGGGGTTCAGGCCAAGAGACCCAGTACTTC. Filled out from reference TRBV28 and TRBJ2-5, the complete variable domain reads DVKVTQSSRYLVKRTGEKVFLECVQDMDHENMFWYRQDPGLGLRLIYFSYDVKMKEKGDIPEGYSVSREKKERFSLILESASTNQTSMYLCASRGSGQETQYFGPGTRLLVL.

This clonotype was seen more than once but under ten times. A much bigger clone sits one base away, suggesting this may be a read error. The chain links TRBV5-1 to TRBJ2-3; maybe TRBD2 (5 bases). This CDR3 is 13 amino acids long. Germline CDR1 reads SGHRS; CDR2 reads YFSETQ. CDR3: CASSLMFGDTRYF. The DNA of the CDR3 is TGCGCCAGCAGCTTGATGTTCGGGGATACGCGGTATTTT.

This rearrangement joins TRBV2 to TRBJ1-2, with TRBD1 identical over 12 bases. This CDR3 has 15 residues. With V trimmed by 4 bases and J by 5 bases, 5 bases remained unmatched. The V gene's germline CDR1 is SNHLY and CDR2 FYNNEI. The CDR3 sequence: CASSAPGQGAYGYTF. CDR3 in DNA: TGTGCCAGCAGTGCGCCGGGACAGGGGGCTTATGGCTACACCTTC.

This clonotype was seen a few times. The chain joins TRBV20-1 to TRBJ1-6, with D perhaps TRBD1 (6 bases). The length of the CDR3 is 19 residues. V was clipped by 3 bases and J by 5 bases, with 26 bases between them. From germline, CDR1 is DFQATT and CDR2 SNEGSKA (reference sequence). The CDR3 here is CSASTLGTSFPPNNSPLHF. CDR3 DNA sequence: TGCAGTGCTAGCACCTTAGGGACATCCTTCCCGCCCAATAATTCACCCCTCCACTTT.

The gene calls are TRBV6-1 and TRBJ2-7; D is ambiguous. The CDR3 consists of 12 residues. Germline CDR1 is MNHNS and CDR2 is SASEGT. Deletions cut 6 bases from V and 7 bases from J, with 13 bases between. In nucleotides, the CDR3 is TGTGCCAGCAGCCCCAACGGTTTTGAGCAGTACTTC. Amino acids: CASSPNGFEQYF.

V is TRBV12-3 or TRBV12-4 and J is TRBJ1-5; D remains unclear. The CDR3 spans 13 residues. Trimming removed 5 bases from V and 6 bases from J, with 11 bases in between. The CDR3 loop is CASSPQVVQPQHF. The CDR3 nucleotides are TGTGCCAGCAGTCCCCAGGTGGTTCAGCCCCAGCATTTT.

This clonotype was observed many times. In nucleotides, the CDR3 is TGTGCCAGCAGTGATAGGGGAACAAGCTCCTACAATGAGCAGTTCTTC. Protein: CASSDRGTSSYNEQFF. J is TRBJ2-1 and V is TRBV2; D is possibly TRBD1 (5 bases). Germline-derived CDR1 and CDR2 are SNHLY and FYNNEI. V was clipped by 3 bases and J by 0 bases, with 12 bases between them. The CDR3 has 16 residues.

CDR3 region: CATSREETQYF. CDR3 bases: TGTGCCACCAGCAGAGAAGAGACCCAGTACTTC. V is TRBV15 and J is TRBJ2-1; D is undetermined. The end of the DNA fits TRBJ2-5 better, so the J call may be wrong. The germline V gene has CDR1 LNHNV and CDR2 YYDKDF (reference sequence). CDR3 length: 11 amino acids.

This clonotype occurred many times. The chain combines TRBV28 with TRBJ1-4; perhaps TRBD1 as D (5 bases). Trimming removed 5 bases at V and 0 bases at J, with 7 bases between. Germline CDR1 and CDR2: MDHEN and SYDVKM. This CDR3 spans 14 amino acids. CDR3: CASSDSATNEKLFF. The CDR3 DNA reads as TGTGCCAGCAGTGACAGTGCAACTAATGAAAAACTGTTTTTT.

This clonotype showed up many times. The DNA of the CDR3 is TGTGCCAGCAGCCAACAAGCGGGGGGGGGGAATGAGCAGTTCTTC. Amino acid sequence: CASSQQAGGGNEQFF. The chain has TRBV3-1 and TRBJ2-1, with 10 bases fitting TRBD2. With 2 bases clipped from V and 7 bases from J, the junction kept 5 bases outside the gene matches. Germline loops: CDR1 LGHDT, CDR2 YNNKEL (reference sequence). The CDR3 extends over 15 amino acids.

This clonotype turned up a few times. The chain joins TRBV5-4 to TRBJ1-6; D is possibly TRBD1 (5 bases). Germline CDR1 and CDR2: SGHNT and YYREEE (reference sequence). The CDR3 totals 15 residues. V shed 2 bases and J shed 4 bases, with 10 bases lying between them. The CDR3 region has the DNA TGTGCCAGCAGCTTCCGGCCAGGGTATAATTCACCCCTCCACTTT. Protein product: CASSFRPGYNSPLHF. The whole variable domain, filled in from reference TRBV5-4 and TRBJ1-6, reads ETGVTQSPTHLIKTRGQQVTLRCSSQSGHNTVSWYQQALGQGPQFIFQYYREEENGRGNFPPRFSGLQFPNYSSELNVNALELDDSALYLCASSFRPGYNSPLHFGNGTRLTVT.

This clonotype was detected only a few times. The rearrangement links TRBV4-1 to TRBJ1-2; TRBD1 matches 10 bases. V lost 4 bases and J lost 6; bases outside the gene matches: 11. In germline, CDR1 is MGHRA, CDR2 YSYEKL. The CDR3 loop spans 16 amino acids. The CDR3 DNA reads TGCGCCAGCAGCCCCCGAAGTGCGGGACAGGGGCATGGCTACACCTTC. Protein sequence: CASSPRSAGQGHGYTF.

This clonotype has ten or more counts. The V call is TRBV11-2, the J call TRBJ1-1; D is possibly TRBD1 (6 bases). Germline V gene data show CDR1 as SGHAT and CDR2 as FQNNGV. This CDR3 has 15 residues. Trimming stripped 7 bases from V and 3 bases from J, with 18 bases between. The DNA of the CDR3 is TGTGCCAGCACCTCCGCAAGCGGGGGGCACACTGAAGCTTTCTTT. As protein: CASTSASGGHTEAFF.

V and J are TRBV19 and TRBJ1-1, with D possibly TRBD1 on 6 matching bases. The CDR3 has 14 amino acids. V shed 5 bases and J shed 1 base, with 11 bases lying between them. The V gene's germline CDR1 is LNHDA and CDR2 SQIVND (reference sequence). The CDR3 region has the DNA TGTGCCAGTAGTCCCAGGGGATCGAACACTGAAGCTTTCTTT. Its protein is CASSPRGSNTEAFF.